Sequencing of this TCR beta chain was carried out in a study of PD-1 blockade in classical Hodgkin lymphoma. There are 14 residues in the CDR3. Per the germline V gene, CDR1 is SGHKS and CDR2 is YYEKEE (reference sequence). Trimming left V 1 base short and J 3 bases short, with 8 bases between. After autologous stem cell transplantation all patients relapsed, and prior brentuximab vedotin exposure differed between cohorts. Generated by immunoSEQ multiplex PCR, the TCRdb table keeps only in-frame clones and is missing some. Of 70,000 or so clones listed, about 92% were seen once; the top ten hold about 7.8%.

The rearrangement uses TRBV5-5 and TRBJ1-5; D gene unclear. The input for sequencing was peripheral blood mononuclear cells (PBMCs), taken at baseline. The source is a human donor with classical Hodgkin lymphoma. CDR3 DNA sequence: TGTGCCAGCAGCTTGAGCGGTCTCAATCAGCCCCAGCATTTT. It codes for CASSLSGLNQPQHF.